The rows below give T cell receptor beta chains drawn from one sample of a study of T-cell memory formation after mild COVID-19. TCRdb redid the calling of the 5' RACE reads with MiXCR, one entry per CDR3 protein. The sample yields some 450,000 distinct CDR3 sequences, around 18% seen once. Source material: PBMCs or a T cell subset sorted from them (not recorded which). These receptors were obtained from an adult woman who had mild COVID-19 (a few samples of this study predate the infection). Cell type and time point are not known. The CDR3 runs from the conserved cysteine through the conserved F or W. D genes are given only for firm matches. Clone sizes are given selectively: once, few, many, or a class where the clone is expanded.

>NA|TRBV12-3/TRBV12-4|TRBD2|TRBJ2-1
CASSLIPLAGKYNEQFF
TGTGCCAGCAGCCTCATCCCACTAGCGGGGAAATACAATGAGCAGTTCTTC
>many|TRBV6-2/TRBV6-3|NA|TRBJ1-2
CASSSSYGYTF
TGTGCCAGCAGTTCGTCCTATGGCTACACCTTC
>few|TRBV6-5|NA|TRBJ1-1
CASRATGNTEAFF
TGTGCCAGCAGGGCGACAGGGAACACTGAAGCTTTCTTT
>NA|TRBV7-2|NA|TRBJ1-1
CASSFFGGSYTEAFF
TGTGCCAGCAGCTTCTTCGGGGGCTCTTACACTGAAGCTTTCTTT
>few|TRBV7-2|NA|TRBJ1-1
CASSAEGGWTEAFF
TGTGCCAGCAGCGCCGAAGGGGGTTGGACTGAAGCTTTCTTT
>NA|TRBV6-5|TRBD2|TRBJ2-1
CASSLLAGGSYNEQFF
TGTGCCAGCAGTCTACTAGCGGGGGGGAGCTACAATGAGCAGTTCTTC
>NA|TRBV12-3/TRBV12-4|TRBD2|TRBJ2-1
CASSLGASGVSNEQFF
TGTGCCAGCAGCCTAGGGGCTAGCGGGGTATCCAATGAGCAGTTCTTC
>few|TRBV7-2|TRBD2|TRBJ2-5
CASSLTLAGALVGETQYF
TGTGCCAGCAGCTTAACACTAGCGGGAGCTTTAGTGGGAGAGACCCAGTACTTC
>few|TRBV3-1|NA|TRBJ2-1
CASSQDRGVGREQFF
TGTGCCAGCAGCCAAGATAGGGGGGTCGGGCGCGAGCAGTTCTTC
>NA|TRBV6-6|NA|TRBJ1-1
CASSPGFEAFF
TGTGCCAGCAGTCCAGGATTTGAAGCTTTCTTT
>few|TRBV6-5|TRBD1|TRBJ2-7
CASSTDRVRNEQYF
TGTGCCAGCAGCACCGACAGGGTTCGTAACGAGCAGTACTTC
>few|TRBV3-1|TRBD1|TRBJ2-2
CASSHGQGGLIGELFF
TGTGCCAGCAGCCACGGACAGGGTGGATTAATCGGGGAGCTGTTTTTT
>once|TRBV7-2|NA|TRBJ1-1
CASSLAEGRAGAFF
TGTGCCAGCAGCTTAGCGGAGGGGAGGGCAGGCGCTTTCTTT
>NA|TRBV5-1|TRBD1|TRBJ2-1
CASSGGQGPLSDEQFF
TGCGCCAGCAGCGGCGGACAGGGGCCCCTATCCGATGAGCAGTTCTTC
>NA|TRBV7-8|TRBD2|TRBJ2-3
CASSSIAGDTDTQYF
TGTGCCAGCAGCTCCATAGCGGGAGACACAGATACGCAGTATTTT
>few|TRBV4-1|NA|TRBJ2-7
CASSQEWQAYEQYF
TGCGCCAGCAGCCAAGAGTGGCAGGCCTACGAGCAGTACTTC
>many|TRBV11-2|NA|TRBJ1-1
CASSLGGAIVDTEAFF
TGTGCCAGCAGCCTCGGCGGGGCGATAGTGGACACTGAAGCTTTCTTT
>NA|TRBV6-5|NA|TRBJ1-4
CASRDLGSGEKLFF
TGTGCCAGCAGGGACCTCGGTAGCGGCGAAAAACTGTTTTTT
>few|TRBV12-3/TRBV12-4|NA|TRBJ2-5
CASGGGGLQETQYF
TGTGCCAGCGGAGGGGGGGGCCTCCAAGAGACCCAGTACTTC
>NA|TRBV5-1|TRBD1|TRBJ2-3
CASSPDRGPADTQYF
TGCGCCAGCAGCCCGGACAGGGGCCCGGCAGATACGCAGTATTTT
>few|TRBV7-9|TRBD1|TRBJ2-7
CASRSQGDEQYF
TGTGCCAGCAGATCACAGGGGGATGAGCAGTACTTC
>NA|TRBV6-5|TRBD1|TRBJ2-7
CASTPSGTGAYEQYF
TGTGCCAGCACCCCATCCGGGACAGGGGCCTACGAGCAGTACTTC
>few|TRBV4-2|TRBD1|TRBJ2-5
CASSAGTGLETQYF
TGTGCCAGCAGCGCAGGGACAGGGCTGGAGACCCAGTACTTC
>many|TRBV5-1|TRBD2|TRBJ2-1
CASSLLLTSGSGNEQFF
TGCGCCAGCAGCTTGTTGCTAACTAGCGGGAGTGGCAATGAGCAGTTCTTC
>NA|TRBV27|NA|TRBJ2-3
CASSLIPGSTDTQYF
TGTGCCAGCAGTTTAATTCCCGGGAGCACAGATACGCAGTATTTT
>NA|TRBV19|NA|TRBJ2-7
CASSISDISYEQYF
TGTGCCAGTAGTATCTCGGACATCTCCTACGAGCAGTACTTC
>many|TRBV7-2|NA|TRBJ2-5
CASSPPPDGKTQYF
TGTGCCAGCAGCCCTCCCCCGGACGGAAAGACCCAGTACTTC
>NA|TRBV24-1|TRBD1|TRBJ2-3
CATSDLRQGAGADTQYF
TGTGCCACCAGTGATTTAAGACAGGGGGCTGGCGCAGATACGCAGTATTTT
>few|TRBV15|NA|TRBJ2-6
CATSRRKVSGANVLTF
TGTGCCACCAGCAGGAGGAAGGTCTCAGGGGCCAACGTCCTGACTTTC
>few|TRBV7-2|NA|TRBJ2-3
CASSTFLETDTQYF
TGTGCCAGCAGTACGTTCCTAGAAACAGATACGCAGTATTTT
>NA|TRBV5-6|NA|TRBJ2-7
CASSPALSYEQYF
TGTGCCAGCAGCCCGGCCCTTTCCTACGAGCAGTACTTC
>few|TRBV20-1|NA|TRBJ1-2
CSAGDSILNYGYTF
TGCAGTGCTGGAGACAGTATACTGAACTATGGCTACACCTTC
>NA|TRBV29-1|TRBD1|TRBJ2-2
CSVLTGGGTGELFF
TGCAGCGTTCTGACAGGGGGTGGTACCGGGGAGCTGTTTTTT
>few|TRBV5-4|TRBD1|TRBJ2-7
CASSVDRGTSSTYEQYF
TGTGCCAGCAGCGTGGACAGGGGGACATCCTCCACCTACGAGCAGTACTTC
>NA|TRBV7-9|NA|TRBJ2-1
CASTKSPRASEQFF
TGTGCCAGCACCAAATCCCCCAGGGCGTCCGAGCAGTTCTTC
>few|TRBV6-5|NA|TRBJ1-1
CASSYSTHQRAEAFF
TGTGCCAGCAGTTACTCGACACACCAGCGGGCTGAAGCTTTCTTT
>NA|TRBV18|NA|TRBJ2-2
CASSPTLNTGELFF
TGTGCCAGCTCACCGACATTGAACACCGGGGAGCTGTTTTTT
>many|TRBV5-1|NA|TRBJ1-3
CASSLDSGNTIYF
TGTGCCAGCAGTTTAGACTCTGGAAACACCATATATTTT
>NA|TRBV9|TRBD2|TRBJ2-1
CASSGKSGRLVPNEQFF
TGTGCCAGCAGCGGAAAAAGCGGGAGATTAGTACCCAATGAGCAGTTCTTC
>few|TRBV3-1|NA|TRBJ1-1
CASSQDPLEVAFF
TGTGCCAGCAGCCAAGATCCTTTAGAGGTAGCTTTCTTT
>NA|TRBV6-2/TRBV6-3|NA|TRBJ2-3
CASSPGPETDTQYF
TGTGCCAGCAGCCCCGGGCCAGAAACAGATACGCAGTATTTT
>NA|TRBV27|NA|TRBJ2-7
CASSLQGMISYEQYF
TGTGCCAGCAGTTTACAGGGGATGATATCCTACGAGCAGTACTTC
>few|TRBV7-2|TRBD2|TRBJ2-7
CASRIGTNSYEQYF
TGTGCCAGCAGGATAGGGACTAACTCCTACGAGCAGTACTTC
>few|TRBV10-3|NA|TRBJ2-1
CAIRIYNEQFF
TGTGCCATCAGGATCTACAATGAGCAGTTCTTC
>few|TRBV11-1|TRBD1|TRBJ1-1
CASSPGTGTQGTEAFF
TGTGCCAGCAGCCCCGGGACAGGAACACAGGGCACTGAAGCTTTCTTT
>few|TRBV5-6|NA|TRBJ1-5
CASSLAVGDQPQHF
TGTGCCAGCAGCTTGGCGGTGGGTGATCAGCCCCAGCATTTT
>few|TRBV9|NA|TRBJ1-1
CASSVAEGRENTEAFF
TGTGCCAGCAGCGTAGCTGAAGGTCGGGAGAACACTGAAGCTTTCTTT
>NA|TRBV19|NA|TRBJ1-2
CASSPVEKNYGYTF
TGTGCCAGTAGTCCCGTTGAGAAGAACTATGGCTACACCTTC
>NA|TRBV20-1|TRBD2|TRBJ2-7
CSARGLAGGSYEQYF
TGCAGTGCTAGGGGACTAGCGGGAGGTTCCTACGAGCAGTACTTC
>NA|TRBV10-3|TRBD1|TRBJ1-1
CAIRTQGDTEAFF
TGTGCCATCAGGACACAGGGGGACACTGAAGCTTTCTTT
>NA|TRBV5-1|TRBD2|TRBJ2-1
CASRSAGTRSYNEQFF
TGCGCCAGCAGGTCCGCCGGGACTAGATCATACAATGAGCAGTTCTTC
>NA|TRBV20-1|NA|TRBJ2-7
CSAVVRPGDEQYF
TGCAGTGCTGTCGTAAGACCGGGGGACGAGCAGTACTTC
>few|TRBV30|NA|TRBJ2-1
CAWTAWRSSYNEQFF
TGTGCCTGGACAGCTTGGCGGAGCTCCTACAATGAGCAGTTCTTC